The 21 T cell receptor beta chains below all came from one sample that was sequenced in a study of CD8+ T cells in alopecia areata. Sequencing relied on a cDNA template that was reverse transcribed from extracted RNA. Assay used: immunoSEQ multiplex PCR; TCRdb lists only in-frame clones, some missing. The specimen has under 350,000 clones, none found just once. Pooled cutaneous lymph node cells were sorted using CD4, CD8alpha, NKG2D, NKG2ACE and other markers. Sequencing used CD4+ T cells sorted from a lymph node. These receptors all stem from a C3H/HeJ mouse with alopecia areata. The MHC haplotype of the strain is H2-k.

This clone was counted only a few times. Gene names and germline match the mouse. The read halts 4 residues ahead of the CDR3 end, with the missing end drawn from the germline J gene. The same CDR3 is also encoded by other DNA sequences in this sample. The chain joins TRBV13-1 to TRBJ2-5; 7 bases are a match to TRBD2. V dropped 0 bases and J dropped 3; count of bases not matched to a gene: 1. The V gene's germline CDR1 is NSHNY and CDR2 SYGAGN. This CDR3 comprises 14 residues. CDR3 loop: CASSDGGGQDTQYF. CDR3 DNA (partial): TGTGCCAGCAGTGATGGGGGGGGTCAAGAC.

This clone was detected a few times. Mouse gene names and germline throughout. Sequencing ends 4 residues short of the CDR3 end; the germline J gene provides the rest. The rearrangement uses TRBV21 and TRBJ2-3; no clear D gene. TRBV21 carries the ORF label, with uncertain function. V lost 6 bases, J lost 0 bases, and 7 bases lay in between. The CDR3 has 13 amino acids. CDR3 DNA, as far as it was read: TGTGCTAGCAGCAAGGGTAGTGCAGAA. Translation gives CASSKGSAE. The complete CDR3 sequence is CASSKGSAETLYF.

This clone was recorded a few times. Gene labels here are mouse ones. The sequence runs out 4 residues before the end of the CDR3; the remainder is reconstructed from the germline J gene. Other DNA variants within this sample encode the same CDR3. The rearrangement uses TRBV13-1 and TRBJ2-1, with 9 bases lining up with TRBD2. V was pared by 0 bases and J by 1 base, with 2 bases of the junction left unmatched. Germline values: CDR1 NSHNY, CDR2 SYGAGN. The CDR3 totals 16 residues. The CDR3 loop reads CASSDALGGNYAEQFF. CDR3 DNA (partial): TGTGCCAGCAGTGATGCACTGGGGGGAAACTATGCT.

This clone was detected only a few times. Gene names denote mouse genes. The read gets to within 4 residues of the CDR3 end, and the germline J gene fills in the rest. The same CDR3 is also encoded by other DNA sequences in this sample. The V and J genes are TRBV19 and TRBJ2-1; 13 nucleotides line up with TRBD2. Trimming at V came to 2 bases and at J to 4 bases, leaving 3 bases not matched to a gene. Germline CDR1 is FNHDT and CDR2 is SITEND (reference sequence). This CDR3 has 16 residues. The CDR3 sequence: CASSIRDWGGYAEQFF. The CDR3 bases that were read are TGTGCCAGCAGTATCCGGGACTGGGGGGGTTATGCT.

This clone was seen more than once but under ten times. The genes and germline here are from mouse. The CDR3 is cut off 4 residues early in the read; its end comes from the germline J gene. The rearrangement joins TRBV1 to TRBJ1-2; D possibly corresponds to TRBD1 (5 bases). Germline values: CDR1 NSQYPW, CDR2 LRSPGD (reference sequence). The V gene lost 0 bases and the J gene lost 0 bases, with 11 bases spanning the gap. This CDR3 comprises 16 residues. The CDR3 sequence is CTCSADQAGSNSDYTF. The part of the CDR3 DNA that was read is TGCACCTGCAGTGCAGATCAGGCAGGGTCAAACTCC.

Details on this clone: Here the gene names and germline are mouse. Sequencing ends 4 residues short of the CDR3 end; the germline J gene provides the rest. The rearrangement joins TRBV13-3 to TRBJ1-1, with TRBD1 as a possible D gene (6 bases). V lost 5 bases and J lost 0, with 11 bases in between. CDR1 is NNHDY and CDR2 is SYVADS in the germline V gene. This CDR3 has 14 residues. CDR3 bases read: TGTGCCAGCAGGCCCGGGACACCAAACACA. Translation: CASRPGTPNT. The full CDR3 protein reads CASRPGTPNTEVFF.

Remarks on this clone: Each gene name is a mouse one. The read halts 4 residues ahead of the CDR3 end, with the missing end drawn from the germline J gene. The chain has TRBV5 and TRBJ2-5; the D is unclear. Trimming took off 0 bases at V and 2 bases at J, with 6 bases between the two ends. CDR3 length equals 14 residues. CDR1 and CDR2 from the germline V gene are LGHNA and YNLKQL (reference sequence). The CDR3 here is CASSQDWIQDTQYF. Incomplete CDR3 DNA: TGTGCCAGCAGCCAAGACTGGATCCAAGAC.

This clone was recorded a few times. The gene symbols are mouse symbols. Sequencing ends 4 residues short of the CDR3 end; the germline J gene provides the rest. The rearrangement uses TRBV1 and TRBJ2-2, with 9 positions matching TRBD1. Per the germline V gene, CDR1 is NSQYPW and CDR2 is LRSPGD (reference sequence). The trim removed 4 bases at V and 0 bases at J, leaving 3 bases unmatched. The CDR3 has 16 amino acids. Here the CDR3 reads CTCSGDRGSNTGQLYF. The sequenced CDR3 bases are TGCACCTGCAGTGGAGACAGGGGGTCAAACACCGGG.

In regard to this clone: Gene names are the mouse ones. The part of the CDR3 DNA that was read is TGTGCCAGCAGTGGACAGGGGGTCACCGGG. Its protein is CASSGQGVTG. The CDR3 as a whole reads CASSGQGVTGQLYF. The rearrangement links TRBV13-3 to TRBJ2-2; TRBD1 agrees at 9 bases. The read gets to within 4 residues of the CDR3 end, and the germline J gene fills in the rest. The CDR3 contains 14 residues. Germline V gene sequence: CDR1 NNHDY, CDR2 SYVADS. Trimming removed 3 bases from V and 4 bases from J; junction bases left unmatched: 1.

This clone was observed at least ten times. Gene names denote mouse genes. The read stops 4 residues short of the end of the CDR3; the missing end is completed from the germline J gene. The chain links TRBV1 to TRBJ2-2, with TRBD1 identical over 11 bases. There are 16 residues in the CDR3. V lost 4 bases and J lost 1; bases outside the gene matches: 2. Per germline, CDR1 NSQYPW and CDR2 LRSPGD (reference sequence). The CDR3 is CTCSVGQGGNTGQLYF. The sequenced CDR3 bases are TGCACCTGCAGTGTGGGACAGGGGGGAAACACCGGG.

Concerning this clone itself: Germline and genes: mouse. The read finishes 4 residues shy of the CDR3 end, and the germline J gene is used to complete it. V usage is TRBV13-3 and J usage is TRBJ2-1, with TRBD2 matching over 7 bases. The CDR3 contains 15 residues. Germline CDR1 reads NNHDY; CDR2 reads SYVADS. Trimming took 6 bases from V and 1 from J; bases not matched to a gene: 7. CDR3 bases read: TGTGCCAGCAACCCCCTGGGGGTGAACTATGCT. This codes for CASNPLGVNYA. The whole CDR3 reads CASNPLGVNYAEQFF.

As concerns this clone: The gene names here belong to mouse. The CDR3 goes on 4 residues after the read ends, and that part is filled in from the germline J gene. The chain carries TRBV13-3 and TRBJ2-7; TRBD1 agrees at 9 bases. This CDR3 has 14 amino acids. Germline-derived CDR1 and CDR2 are NNHDY and SYVADS. The sequenced CDR3 bases are TGTGCCAGCAGTGAGCGGGACAGGGAGTAT. Its protein product is CASSERDREY. The CDR3 in its entirety is CASSERDREYEQYF.

To note about this clone: Mouse germline and gene names are used. The read ends 4 residues early relative to the CDR3; the germline J gene fills the gap. This chain connects TRBV31 to TRBJ1-2; the match to TRBD1 covers 10 bases. Germline CDR1 GKSSPN, CDR2 SITVG. The CDR3 spans 14 residues. After removal of 3 bases from V and 4 bases from J, the junction contained 5 bases not matched to a gene. CDR3 bases read: TGTGCCTGGAGCCGGGACAGGGGTGGCTCC. Translated, it gives CAWSRDRGGS. The full CDR3 protein is CAWSRDRGGSDYTF.

This clone was recorded a few times. Any gene name here is a mouse gene name. The sequence runs out 4 residues before the end of the CDR3; the remainder is reconstructed from the germline J gene. This chain joins TRBV19 and TRBJ1-2; 7 nucleotides align to TRBD1. CDR3 length: 15 residues. The V and J ends lost 3 bases and 0 bases, in that order; junction bases with no gene match: 5. Germline loops: CDR1 FNHDT, CDR2 SITEND (reference sequence). Incomplete CDR3 DNA: TGTGCCAGCAGTAGGAAGAGGGGGCCAAACTCC. Residues: CASSRKRGPNS. The complete CDR3 protein is CASSRKRGPNSDYTF. Based on the CDR3 plus reference TRBV19 and TRBJ1-2, the full variable domain is GGIITQTPKFLIGQEGQKLTLKCQQNFNHDTMYWYRQDSGKGLRLIYYSITENDLQKGDLSEGYDASREKKSSFSLTVTSAQKNEMAVFLCASSRKRGPNSDYTFGSGTRLLVI.

On this clone itself: The gene names here belong to mouse. The sequence runs out 4 residues before the end of the CDR3; the remainder is reconstructed from the germline J gene. The sample holds other DNA sequences that translate to the same CDR3. This chain links TRBV13-1 with TRBJ2-5; 11 bases match TRBD2. Trimming cost V 4 bases and J 3 bases; bases outside gene matches: 1. The CDR3 has 14 residues. CDR1 NSHNY and CDR2 SYGAGN come from the germline V gene. The sequenced CDR3 bases are TGTGCCAGCAGTCGGACTGGGGGGCAAGAC. Amino acid sequence: CASSRTGGQD. The full CDR3 reads CASSRTGGQDTQYF.

In the case of this clone: Here the gene names and germline are mouse. The read terminates 3 residues before the CDR3 end, so the remaining end is supplied by the germline J gene. This chain links TRBV5 with TRBJ1-6, with D possibly TRBD1 on 6 matching bases. TRBJ1-6 falls under the ORF class, with uncertain function. Deletions cut 1 base from V and 0 bases from J, with 13 bases between. The CDR3 is 18 residues long. From germline, CDR1 is LGHNA and CDR2 YNLKQL (reference sequence). The CDR3 is CASSQGTEFNSYNSPLYF. The sequenced part of the CDR3 DNA is TGTGCCAGCAGCCAAGGGACAGAATTTAATTCCTATAATTCGCCC.

Remarks on this clone: The gene symbols are mouse symbols. The read ends 4 residues shy of where the CDR3 ends; the end is completed using the germline J gene. The rearrangement links TRBV5 to TRBJ2-7; 8 bases are a match to TRBD2. The CDR3 length is 14 residues. Germline CDR1 and CDR2: LGHNA and YNLKQL (reference sequence). The CDR3: CASSPSGGRYEQYF. The sequenced CDR3 bases are TGTGCCAGCAGCCCCTCTGGGGGGCGTTAT.

On this clone itself: Mouse gene names apply. The read finishes 4 residues shy of the CDR3 end, and the germline J gene is used to complete it. This sample includes further DNA sequences coding for the same CDR3. The chain employs TRBV1 and TRBJ2-7; possibly TRBD1 for D (6 bases). The CDR3 has 12 residues. The germline V gene encodes CDR1 NSQYPW and CDR2 LRSPGD (reference sequence). The CDR3 is CTCSAGQYEQYF. The CDR3 bases that were read are TGCACCTGCAGTGCCGGACAGTAT.

This clone was detected only a few times. Mouse names are used for the genes. Read data end 4 residues before the CDR3 end; the end is taken from the germline J gene. This same CDR3 is encoded by further DNA sequences in the sample. The chain recombines TRBV5 with TRBJ2-1; TRBD2 agrees at 8 bases. The CDR3 is 15 residues long. Trimming removed 1 base from V and 2 bases from J; junction bases left unmatched: 1. The germline CDR1 and CDR2 sequences are LGHNA and YNLKQL (reference sequence). This CDR3 reads CASSQAWGDYAEQFF. The CDR3 bases that were read are TGTGCCAGCAGCCAAGCCTGGGGGGACTATGCT.

Worth noting for this clone: The gene symbols are mouse symbols. The CDR3 end lies 3 residues beyond the end of the read and is filled in from the germline J gene. The chain links TRBV5 to TRBJ1-6; weak D call: TRBD1 (6 bases). TRBJ1-6 is annotated as an ORF whose role is uncertain. Germline V gives CDR1 LGHNA, CDR2 YNLKQL (reference sequence). V lost 4 bases, J lost 7 bases, and 17 bases lay in between. The CDR3 spans 16 residues. This chain's CDR3 is CASSRGAGRGNSPLYF. The covered CDR3 bases are TGTGCCAGCAGCCGGGGGGCAGGGCGAGGGAATTCGCCC.

This clone was counted between two and nine times. The gene names here belong to mouse. The CDR3 end is not reached by the read, which stops 4 residues before it; the germline J gene fills it in. The J gene is TRBJ2-1, the V gene TRBV19; 9 bases match TRBD1. V lost 3 bases to trimming and J lost 6 bases; unmatched junction nucleotides: 4. The CDR3 is 14 residues long. Per the germline V gene, CDR1 is FNHDT and CDR2 is SITEND (reference sequence). The CDR3 sequence is CASSRNRGLAEQFF. Incomplete CDR3 DNA: TGTGCCAGCAGTAGAAACAGGGGGCTTGCT.